The clone carrying this T cell receptor beta chain appeared a few times. Its antigen is not identified. TCR beta CDR3 regions were amplified from RNA transcripts. The HTBI primer set drove a first-round RT-PCR of the TCR CDR3. TCRdb processed the multiplex PCR reads anew with MiXCR; each CDR3 protein has one entry. Seen here are hundreds of thousands of distinct CDR3 sequences, roughly a sixth observed once, and the top ten hold approximately 15%. The record originates from a study of T cells in Graves' hyperthyroidism and ophthalmopathy. Study-level background: Peripheral blood samples were taken at initial diagnosis, prior to any treatment.

The study's findings and limits: Peripheral blood also featured most of the thyroid clonotypes expanded above 0.001.

CDR1 MNHEY and CDR2 SMNVEV come from the germline V gene (reference sequence). Trimming took 6 bases from V and 1 from J, leaving 18 bases between them. This CDR3 is built from 16 residues. The gene calls are TRBV27 and TRBJ1-2; TRBD1 might be the D (6 bases). This clonotype originated in a woman between 50 and 59 years old with Graves' hyperthyroidism that later progressed to Graves' ophthalmopathy. The sample taken for sequencing was blood. The CDR3 region is CASSTGSGPLNYGYTF. CDR3 in DNA: TGTGCCAGCAGCACAGGGAGCGGACCACTTAACTATGGCTACACCTTC.